This entry concerns a single TCR beta chain. This clonotype was seen more than once but under ten times. What antigen it recognizes has not been identified. No per-base quality is available; no much larger clone lies one base away. PBMCs were isolated by Ficoll-Paque density gradient centrifugation. The listed sequencing device is Illumina NovaSeq 6000. TCRalpha and TCRbeta cDNA libraries were built by 5'RACE with constant-segment primers, adding sample barcodes and unique molecular identifiers. Trizol reagent was used to extract RNA from every sample. Library amplification was performed in two PCR steps, and a second sample barcode and Illumina TruSeq adapters were introduced in the second step. The libraries were sequenced on an Illumina NovaSeq using 2 x 150 bp paired-end reads. Per the source publication's procedure: With migec v1.2.7, reads were demultiplexed and then collapsed into UMI-guided consensus sequences. Using mixcr v2.1.11, UMI consensuses were aligned to TRA and TRB V and J templates and then assembled into clonotypes. A clonotype was counted as expanded or contracted only if both edgeR and NoisET called the change significant, with noise models trained on biological replicates. For edgeR calls, the thresholds were a false discovery rate-adjusted p below 0.01 and a log2 fold-change of 1. As an exploratory analysis of dynamics, PCA with hierarchical clustering was applied to max-normalized trajectories of the 1000 most abundant clonotypes. Separately sequenced CD4+ and CD8+ repertoires were used to assign a CD4 or CD8 phenotype to each responding clone. The public sequencing data were trimmed at Q25 with fastp and processed into clonotypes with MiXCR by TCRdb, which kept only in-frame beta chains. Rows merge per CDR3 protein into single entries with the most common DNA and genes. The authors' filters were not applied to this entry. For this sample there are around 150,000 distinct CDR3 sequences; 14% appear just once. The top ten constitute around an eighth of the sample.

This sample stems from a study of T-cell memory formation after mild COVID-19 listed by TCRdb under 2021. For the study in its entirety: TCR sequence clusters from the two donors were largely donor specific. In two donors, T-cell clones that expanded and contracted after mild COVID-19 were tracked by sequencing TCRalpha and TCRbeta repertoires over time. The cohort comprised two young, previously healthy adult volunteers, one female and one male. The investigation overall reported the following: Contracting CD4+ clones were found mainly in CM and EM memory subsets, while CD8+ clones were enriched in EMRA. Only two mild cases were covered in the study, and larger cohorts including severe cases with pre-infection samples were considered necessary. SARS-CoV-2 specificity of the second-wave clones peaking on day 37 was not confirmed. Clones contracting from day 15 to 85 had balanced CD4/CD8 phenotypes, while a second wave expanding from day 15 to 37 was biased towards CD4+. The detection of some responding clones in pre-infection memory suggests that pre-existing cross-reactive memory T cells joined the SARS-CoV-2 response.

The clonotype was recovered from an adult woman who had mild COVID-19 (a few samples of this study predate the infection). The sample titles of this study are shuffled in the database, so cell type and time point are left out; the donor was told from shared clones. The sequenced sample consisted of PBMCs or a T cell subset sorted from them (not recorded which).

The CDR3 corresponds to CASRTTGELFF. The bases are TGTGCCAGCAGGACAACCGGGGAGCTGTTTTTT. The sequence is built from TRBV3-1 and TRBJ2-2; no D gene can be assigned with confidence. Cut back by 6 bases and 5 bases, the V and J ends lie 4 bases apart. CDR1 and CDR2 are drawn from the germline V gene (reference sequence): LGHDT, YNNKEL. The cysteine opens and the phenylalanine closes a CDR3 of 11 amino acids. Only CDR3 DNA remains: 33 bases, in frame from the first base.